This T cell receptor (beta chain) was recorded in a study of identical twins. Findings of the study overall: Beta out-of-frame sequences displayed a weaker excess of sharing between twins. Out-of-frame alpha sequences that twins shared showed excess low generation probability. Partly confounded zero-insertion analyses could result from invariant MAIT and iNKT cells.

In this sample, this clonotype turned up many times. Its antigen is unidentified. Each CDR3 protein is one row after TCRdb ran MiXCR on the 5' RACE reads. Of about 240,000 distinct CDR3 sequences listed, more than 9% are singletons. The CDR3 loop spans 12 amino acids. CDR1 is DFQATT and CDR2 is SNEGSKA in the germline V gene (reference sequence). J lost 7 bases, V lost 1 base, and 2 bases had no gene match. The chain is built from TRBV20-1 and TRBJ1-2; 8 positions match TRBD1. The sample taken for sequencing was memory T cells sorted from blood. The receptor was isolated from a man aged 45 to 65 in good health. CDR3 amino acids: CSARGQGSGYTF. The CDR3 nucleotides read TGCAGTGCTAGAGGACAGGGGTCTGGCTACACCTTC.